In its sample, the clone carrying this T cell receptor beta chain was seen many times. This sample is drawn from a study of T-cell reconstitution after alpha-beta-depleted transplantation in children. V lost 5 bases to trimming and J lost 4 bases; unmatched junction nucleotides: 7. The CDR3 has 14 residues. Germline V gives CDR1 SGHTA, CDR2 FQGNSA. For TCRbeta, the library was prepared with unique molecular identifiers. Each CDR3 protein gets one entry after TCRdb re-called the PCR reads with MiXCR. The repertoire has roughly 90,000 distinct CDR3 sequences, over 9% of them found once; the top ten carry about 15%.

The sample in question was PBMCs from the stem cell graft donor, obtained from the stem cell graft. This chain links TRBV7-2 with TRBJ2-5, with 7 bases lining up with TRBD2. This TCR was recovered from a human donor who donated a stem cell graft to a child with inherited bone marrow failure. The CDR3, as DNA: TGTGCCAGCAGCCCCGGGGGGTATATAGAGACCCAGTACTTC. Translating gives CASSPGGYIETQYF.